A selection of T cell receptor beta chains follows, all from one sample in a study of T cell responses to AZD1222 COVID-19 vaccine. Only in-frame clones appear in the TCRdb table, and some are missing; sequencing was by immunoSEQ multiplex PCR. The sample consists of some 120,000 clones, 90% of them appearing once. The sequencing here drew on peripheral blood, taken on day 0 of AZD1222 vaccination. The receptors were gathered from an adult in good health. Both conserved end residues are part of each CDR3. Each record gives: CDR3 DNA, CDR3 protein, clone size, J gene, D gene, V gene. The D gene is left open where the match is weak. Only part of the rows carry a size: once, few, many, or a class if the clone is expanded.

CDR3 DNA: TGTGCCAGCAGCCAAGATGGTAGGAGCGAGCAGTACTTC
CDR3 protein: CASSQDGRSEQYF
clone size: .
J gene: TRBJ2-7
D gene: .
V gene: TRBV3-1/TRBV3-2

CDR3 DNA: TGCGCCAGCAGCTTGGATGAGGCAGGGGGCACGGACGAGCAGTACTTC
CDR3 protein: CASSLDEAGGTDEQYF
clone size: .
J gene: TRBJ2-7
D gene: TRBD1
V gene: TRBV5-1

CDR3 DNA: TGTGCCACCAGCAGAGATATGGGGTACGAGCAGTACTTC
CDR3 protein: CATSRDMGYEQYF
clone size: .
J gene: TRBJ2-7
D gene: .
V gene: TRBV15

CDR3 DNA: TGCGCCAGCAGCCAAGATCTAGGCAGGGCAGGCACAGATACGCAGTATTTT
CDR3 protein: CASSQDLGRAGTDTQYF
clone size: .
J gene: TRBJ2-3
D gene: .
V gene: TRBV4-1

CDR3 DNA: TGTGCCAGCAGTACACAGGGGATGGGAGAAAAACTGTTTTTT
CDR3 protein: CASSTQGMGEKLFF
clone size: .
J gene: TRBJ1-4
D gene: TRBD1
V gene: TRBV28

CDR3 DNA: TGTGCCAGCAGTCGACAACTTGCAACTAATGAAAAACTGTTTTTT
CDR3 protein: CASSRQLATNEKLFF
clone size: .
J gene: TRBJ1-4
D gene: .
V gene: TRBV2

CDR3 DNA: TGCGCCAGCAGTGAGTCTGGCACTGGGGCCAACGTCCTGACTTTC
CDR3 protein: CASSESGTGANVLTF
clone size: once
J gene: TRBJ2-6
D gene: .
V gene: TRBV10-2

CDR3 DNA: TGTGCCAGCACACACGGCCGAGGATCTGGAAACACCATATATTTT
CDR3 protein: CASTHGRGSGNTIYF
clone size: .
J gene: TRBJ1-3
D gene: .
V gene: TRBV11-2

CDR3 DNA: TGCAGCGTTGAACGGGGGGGGAACACTGAAGCTTTCTTT
CDR3 protein: CSVERGGNTEAFF
clone size: .
J gene: TRBJ1-1
D gene: .
V gene: TRBV29-1

CDR3 DNA: TGTGCCAGTAGTATAGATCGGGGCCGTGCGGACACCGGGGAGCTGTTTTTT
CDR3 protein: CASSIDRGRADTGELFF
clone size: once
J gene: TRBJ2-2
D gene: .
V gene: TRBV19

CDR3 DNA: TGTGCCAGCAGTGAGGCTCGGGGTCGGGAAAAACTGTTTTTT
CDR3 protein: CASSEARGREKLFF
clone size: .
J gene: TRBJ1-4
D gene: .
V gene: TRBV2

CDR3 DNA: TGTGCCACCGGCCGACAGGGGGTCCCCGGGGGCAATCAGCCCCAGCATTTT
CDR3 protein: CATGRQGVPGGNQPQHF
clone size: .
J gene: TRBJ1-5
D gene: TRBD1
V gene: TRBV19

CDR3 DNA: TGTGCCAGCAGTGAAATGAGATACGAGCAGTACTTC
CDR3 protein: CASSEMRYEQYF
clone size: .
J gene: TRBJ2-7
D gene: .
V gene: TRBV6-1

CDR3 DNA: TGTGCCAGCAGCAAAGTCGGGCGGGAGTCGGCAGATACGCAGTATTTT
CDR3 protein: CASSKVGRESADTQYF
clone size: .
J gene: TRBJ2-3
D gene: .
V gene: TRBV21-1

CDR3 DNA: TGTGCCAGCAGCTTCGGGACAGGGGGCTCTTCACCCCTCCACTTT
CDR3 protein: CASSFGTGGSSPLHF
clone size: .
J gene: TRBJ1-6
D gene: TRBD1
V gene: TRBV9

CDR3 DNA: TGCGCCAGCAGCTTAACCCCCTCGGGGGGTCCGGGCTACACCTTC
CDR3 protein: CASSLTPSGGPGYTF
clone size: .
J gene: TRBJ1-2
D gene: .
V gene: TRBV5-1

CDR3 DNA: TGCGCCAGCAGTGCGGGGATCGGGAACACTGAAGCTTTCTTT
CDR3 protein: CASSAGIGNTEAFF
clone size: .
J gene: TRBJ1-1
D gene: .
V gene: TRBV10-1

CDR3 DNA: TGTGCCAGCAGCTTGTTGGTGATCCAAGAGACCCAGTACTTC
CDR3 protein: CASSLLVIQETQYF
clone size: .
J gene: TRBJ2-5
D gene: .
V gene: TRBV5-5

CDR3 DNA: TGTGCCATCAGTGATAGTCCCGGGGAGAACACTGAAGCTTTCTTT
CDR3 protein: CAISDSPGENTEAFF
clone size: .
J gene: TRBJ1-1
D gene: .
V gene: TRBV10-3

CDR3 DNA: TGTGCCACCAGCAGAGATCTGGGTTTCTACGAGCAGTACTTC
CDR3 protein: CATSRDLGFYEQYF
clone size: .
J gene: TRBJ2-7
D gene: .
V gene: TRBV15

CDR3 DNA: TGTGCCAGCAGTGTTAGCACCGGGGAGCTGTTTTTT
CDR3 protein: CASSVSTGELFF
clone size: .
J gene: TRBJ2-2
D gene: .
V gene: TRBV12-3/TRBV12-4

CDR3 DNA: TGCGCCAGCAGCTTTACAGGGGCCAGCTATGGCTACACCTTC
CDR3 protein: CASSFTGASYGYTF
clone size: .
J gene: TRBJ1-2
D gene: TRBD1
V gene: TRBV5-1

CDR3 DNA: TGCGCCAGCAGCGTTACCCGGCGCGAGTTGTTTTTT
CDR3 protein: CASSVTRRELFF
clone size: .
J gene: TRBJ2-2
D gene: .
V gene: TRBV5-1

CDR3 DNA: TGCAGTGCTAGTAGGACGGCCAACAATGAAAAACTGTTTTTT
CDR3 protein: CSASRTANNEKLFF
clone size: .
J gene: TRBJ1-4
D gene: .
V gene: TRBV20-1

CDR3 DNA: TGTGCCAGCAGTCGAAGACTAGCGGCCTCTTACAATGAGCAGTTCTTC
CDR3 protein: CASSRRLAASYNEQFF
clone size: .
J gene: TRBJ2-1
D gene: TRBD2
V gene: TRBV27

CDR3 DNA: TGCGCCAGCAGCCGGACAGGGAGCTATGGCTACACCTTC
CDR3 protein: CASSRTGSYGYTF
clone size: .
J gene: TRBJ1-2
D gene: TRBD1
V gene: TRBV4-1

CDR3 DNA: TGTGCCAGTAGGAGCCCGGGACAGGGGGCCGGCGGGGAGCTGTTTTTT
CDR3 protein: CASRSPGQGAGGELFF
clone size: .
J gene: TRBJ2-2
D gene: TRBD1
V gene: TRBV19

CDR3 DNA: TGCGCCAGCAGGGAGGACGGCATCGATCTCTACGAGCAGTACTTC
CDR3 protein: CASREDGIDLYEQYF
clone size: .
J gene: TRBJ2-7
D gene: .
V gene: TRBV5-1

CDR3 DNA: TGTGCCAGCGGCCCAGGGACAGGGTCGAACACCATATATTTT
CDR3 protein: CASGPGTGSNTIYF
clone size: .
J gene: TRBJ1-3
D gene: TRBD1
V gene: TRBV28

CDR3 DNA: TGTGCCAGCAGAAGGACAGGGGGCCCCCTCAACGAGCAGTACTTC
CDR3 protein: CASRRTGGPLNEQYF
clone size: .
J gene: TRBJ2-7
D gene: TRBD1
V gene: TRBV3-1/TRBV3-2

CDR3 DNA: TGTGCCAGCAGCCCCGACTCCCCCGTTCTCTACGAGCAGTACTTC
CDR3 protein: CASSPDSPVLYEQYF
clone size: once
J gene: TRBJ2-7
D gene: .
V gene: TRBV2

CDR3 DNA: TGTGCCAGCAGTTACGCTAGCGGGGCCTACAATGAGCAGTTCTTC
CDR3 protein: CASSYASGAYNEQFF
clone size: once
J gene: TRBJ2-1
D gene: TRBD2
V gene: TRBV27

CDR3 DNA: TGTGCCAGCAGCGCCGGACAGCAAGAGACCCAGTACTTC
CDR3 protein: CASSAGQQETQYF
clone size: .
J gene: TRBJ2-5
D gene: .
V gene: TRBV28

CDR3 DNA: TGTGCCAGCAGTGACGAGTTCGAGACTCGGGAGACCCAGTACTTC
CDR3 protein: CASSDEFETRETQYF
clone size: .
J gene: TRBJ2-5
D gene: .
V gene: TRBV25-1

CDR3 DNA: TGCGCCAGCAGCCAAGATAGGCTAGCGGGAGATCCCGGGGAGCTGTTTTTT
CDR3 protein: CASSQDRLAGDPGELFF
clone size: .
J gene: TRBJ2-2
D gene: TRBD2
V gene: TRBV4-1

CDR3 DNA: TGCAGTGCCGGAGGTAGGGGGCGAGCTTTCTTT
CDR3 protein: CSAGGRGRAFF
clone size: .
J gene: TRBJ1-1
D gene: TRBD1
V gene: TRBV20-1

CDR3 DNA: TGTGCCAGCAGTCTGAACATGAATCAGCCCCAGCATTTT
CDR3 protein: CASSLNMNQPQHF
clone size: .
J gene: TRBJ1-5
D gene: .
V gene: TRBV28

CDR3 DNA: TGTGCCAGCAGTGAATGGCGGGCCTACGAGAGTGGCTACACCTTC
CDR3 protein: CASSEWRAYESGYTF
clone size: .
J gene: TRBJ1-2
D gene: .
V gene: TRBV2

CDR3 DNA: TGTGCCAGCAGCCCGCGGCAGGGAGGAGAGACCCAGTACTTC
CDR3 protein: CASSPRQGGETQYF
clone size: .
J gene: TRBJ2-5
D gene: .
V gene: TRBV11-2

CDR3 DNA: TGTGCTAGCAGCTTAGAGGTGGGAGGGGGCAAGAATGAGCAGTTCTTC
CDR3 protein: CASSLEVGGGKNEQFF
clone size: .
J gene: TRBJ2-1
D gene: .
V gene: TRBV7-7

CDR3 DNA: TGTGCCAGCAGTTACGCCCAGTACAATGAGCAGTTCTTC
CDR3 protein: CASSYAQYNEQFF
clone size: .
J gene: TRBJ2-1
D gene: .
V gene: TRBV6-5

CDR3 DNA: TGCGCCAGCAGCTTAGGAGGGTTCGCGGGTTCACCCCTCCACTTT
CDR3 protein: CASSLGGFAGSPLHF
clone size: .
J gene: TRBJ1-6
D gene: .
V gene: TRBV5-1

CDR3 DNA: TGCGCCAGCAGCTCGGCAGGGTTCCCCCTAGCCAGCAATCAGCCCCAGCATTTT
CDR3 protein: CASSSAGFPLASNQPQHF
clone size: few
J gene: TRBJ1-5
D gene: .
V gene: TRBV4-1

CDR3 DNA: TGCGCCAGCAGCTTGGACAGTTTTAATGAAAAACTGTTTTTT
CDR3 protein: CASSLDSFNEKLFF
clone size: .
J gene: TRBJ1-4
D gene: .
V gene: TRBV5-1

CDR3 DNA: TGTGCCAGCAGCTTGGCCGGGGGGACCCAGTACTTC
CDR3 protein: CASSLAGGTQYF
clone size: .
J gene: TRBJ2-5
D gene: .
V gene: TRBV5-6

CDR3 DNA: TGTGCCAGCAGTTTACGGAGCGATAATTCACCCCTCCACTTT
CDR3 protein: CASSLRSDNSPLHF
clone size: .
J gene: TRBJ1-6
D gene: .
V gene: TRBV27

CDR3 DNA: TGCGCCAGCAGCTTGGACCCGAGCTACACCGGGGAGCTGTTTTTT
CDR3 protein: CASSLDPSYTGELFF
clone size: .
J gene: TRBJ2-2
D gene: .
V gene: TRBV5-1

CDR3 DNA: TGTGCCAGCAGCCCCACCGGGACAGGGTGGTACAATGAGCAGTTCTTC
CDR3 protein: CASSPTGTGWYNEQFF
clone size: .
J gene: TRBJ2-1
D gene: TRBD1
V gene: TRBV14